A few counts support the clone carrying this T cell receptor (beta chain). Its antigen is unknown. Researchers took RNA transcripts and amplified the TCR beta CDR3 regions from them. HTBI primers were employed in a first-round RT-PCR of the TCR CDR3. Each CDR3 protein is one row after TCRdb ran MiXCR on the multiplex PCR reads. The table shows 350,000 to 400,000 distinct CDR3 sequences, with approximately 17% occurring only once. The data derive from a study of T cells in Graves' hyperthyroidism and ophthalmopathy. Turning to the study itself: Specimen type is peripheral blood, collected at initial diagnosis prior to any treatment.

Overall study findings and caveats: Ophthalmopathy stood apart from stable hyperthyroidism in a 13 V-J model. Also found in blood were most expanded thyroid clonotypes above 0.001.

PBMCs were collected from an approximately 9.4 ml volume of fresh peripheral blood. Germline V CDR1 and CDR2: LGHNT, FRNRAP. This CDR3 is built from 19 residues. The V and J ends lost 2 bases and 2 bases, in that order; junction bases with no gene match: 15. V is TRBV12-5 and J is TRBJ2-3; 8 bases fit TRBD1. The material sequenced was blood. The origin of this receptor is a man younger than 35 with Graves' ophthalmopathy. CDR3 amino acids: CASGLNRVYRGSFTDTQYF. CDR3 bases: TGTGCTAGTGGTTTGAACCGGGTCTACAGGGGGAGTTTCACAGATACGCAGTATTTT.